The rows below give T cell receptor beta chains drawn from one sample of a study of beta chain features in type 1 diabetes. The assay was immunoSEQ multiplex PCR, and TCRdb's table has in-frame clones only and misses some. The sample contains about 340,000 clones, 8% of which appear only once. The material sequenced was central memory CD4+ T cells from blood. Receptors were obtained from a woman aged 18-29 years in good health. CDR3s include the opening cysteine and the closing phenylalanine or tryptophan. The D gene is left open where the match is weak. Size is omitted from some rows. Given values are once, few, many or a class for expanded clones.

J	size	D	V	DNA	CDR3
TRBJ2-1	few	.	TRBV2	TGTGCCAGTACACGGGACTCCTCGATCGGGCAGTTCTTC	CASTRDSSIGQFF
TRBJ2-3	few	.	TRBV5-8	TGTGCCAGCAGCTTGGCCCATGTGGCCAGGGCGCAGTATTTT	CASSLAHVARAQYF
TRBJ2-2	.	.	TRBV21-1	TGTGCCAGCAGCGCAGGGGAATATTGCAGTAACACCGGGGAGCTGTTTTTT	CASSAGEYCSNTGELFF
TRBJ1-1	.	.	TRBV27	TGTGCCAGCAAACTCAGGGTTGCCTCGAACACTGAAGCTTTCTTT	CASKLRVASNTEAFF
TRBJ1-4	.	TRBD1	TRBV5-1	TGCGCCAGCAGCTTGGAACAGGGGGACGAAAAACTGTTTTTT	CASSLEQGDEKLFF
TRBJ2-3	few	.	TRBV7-6	TGTGCCAGCAGCTTAGCCACAGATACGCAGTATTTT	CASSLATDTQYF
TRBJ2-2	few	.	TRBV7-2	TGTGCCAGCAGCTCCCAGGGACAGGAGCTGTTTTTT	CASSSQGQELFF
TRBJ2-1	few	.	TRBV7-9	TGTGCCGGAGGTCGGGCGGTAAATGAGCAGTTCTTC	CAGGRAVNEQFF
TRBJ2-1	many	.	TRBV10-3	TGTGCCATCAGTGAGAGTATGGGAGCAGCGTTCTTC	CAISESMGAAFF
TRBJ1-2	.	.	TRBV28	TGTGCCAGCAGTTTATTAGACCAAAGGGGTAACGGCTACACCTTC	CASSLLDQRGNGYTF
TRBJ2-7	.	TRBD2	TRBV18	TGTGCCAGCTCACCAGGACTAGCGGGAGGGTGGTTCTTC	CASSPGLAGGWFF
TRBJ2-5	many	TRBD2	TRBV5-6	TGTGCCAGCAGCCTACCCGGGAGGGCAGCGGAGACCCAGTACTTC	CASSLPGRAAETQYF
TRBJ2-3	.	.	TRBV28	TGTGCCAGCACTTCGTACGCTAGCCCCAGAAGCACAGATACGCAGTATTTT	CASTSYASPRSTDTQYF
TRBJ2-7	many	TRBD2	TRBV5-6	TGTGCCAGCAGCTTGGTTGGGACTAGCGGTTCCTACGAGCAGTACTTC	CASSLVGTSGSYEQYF
TRBJ2-1	few	.	TRBV4-2	TGTGCCAGCAGCCAAGGCGACGGGAGCTCCTACAATGAGCAGTTCTTC	CASSQGDGSSYNEQFF
TRBJ2-6	many	.	TRBV6-5	TGTGCCAGCAGTTACCAGGCCGCTGGGGCCAACGTCCTGACTTTC	CASSYQAAGANVLTF
TRBJ2-7	few	TRBD1	TRBV5-1	TGCGCCAGCAGCTACGGACAGGGCATTTACGAGCAGTACTTC	CASSYGQGIYEQYF
TRBJ2-3	few	TRBD2	TRBV7-2	TGTGCCAGCAGCTTAGGAGGTAGCGGGTACACAGATACGCAGTATTTT	CASSLGGSGYTDTQYF
TRBJ1-5	.	.	TRBV28	TGTGCCAGCAGTCCAGGGATTAGCAATCAGCCCCAGCATTTT	CASSPGISNQPQHF
TRBJ2-7	few	TRBD2	TRBV11-1	TGTGCCAGCAGCTTGGGGACGGGACTAGCGTACGAGCAGTACTTC	CASSLGTGLAYEQYF
TRBJ2-1	.	TRBD2	TRBV18	TGTGCCAGCTCACCCCCCACCTCCGGGGGCGGGAGGGGAAATGAGCAGTTCTTC	CASSPPTSGGGRGNEQFF
TRBJ2-1	few	.	TRBV5-8	TGTGCCAGCAGCTTAGCAAGGGGCAGCAACAATGAGCAGTTCTTC	CASSLARGSNNEQFF
TRBJ2-1	few	.	TRBV5-1	TGCGCCAGCAGCAGGACAGTGGGAGGGAACAATGAGCAGTTCTTC	CASSRTVGGNNEQFF
TRBJ1-1	.	TRBD1	TRBV7-6	TGTGCCAGCAGCCCTTCGACAGGGCTCATGAACACTGAAGCTTTCTTT	CASSPSTGLMNTEAFF
TRBJ2-7	few	.	TRBV19	TGTGCCAGTAGCCGACAATTGTGGTCCTCCTACGAGCAGTACTTC	CASSRQLWSSYEQYF
TRBJ2-7	.	TRBD2	TRBV28	TGTGCCAGCAGCCCCCCACTAGCGGGAGGAGGCGAGCAGTACTTC	CASSPPLAGGGEQYF
TRBJ2-7	few	TRBD2	TRBV27	TGTGCCAGCAGTTTAGCTAGCGGAAGATCCTACGAGCAGTACTTC	CASSLASGRSYEQYF
TRBJ2-2	many	.	TRBV5-1	TGCGCCATTCAGCGGGACACCGGGGAGCTGTTTTTT	CAIQRDTGELFF
TRBJ2-7	few	TRBD1	TRBV27	TGTGCCAGCAGCCGTAAGCCGGGACAGGGCTTGAACGAGCAGTACTTC	CASSRKPGQGLNEQYF
TRBJ2-1	few	.	TRBV7-8	TGTGCCAGCAGCGCTACTAGCATACGCTCCTACAATGAGCAGTTCTTC	CASSATSIRSYNEQFF
TRBJ2-2	few	.	TRBV25-1	.	CASSILGWEGVTGELFF
TRBJ2-7	.	.	TRBV25-1	TGTGCCAGCAGTGGACCGGGCCTAGGCGCCTACGAGCAGTACTTC	CASSGPGLGAYEQYF
TRBJ2-7	few	TRBD2	TRBV18	TGTGCCAGCTCACGGGGACTAGCCGAGTGGTACGAGCAGTACTTC	CASSRGLAEWYEQYF
TRBJ2-1	many	TRBD1	TRBV14	TGTGCCAGCAGCCAACATCTGGGACAGGGGGTCGGTGAGCAGTTCTTC	CASSQHLGQGVGEQFF
TRBJ2-3	.	.	TRBV9	TGTGCCAGCAGCCCAAGGACGTCCGATACGCAGTATTTT	CASSPRTSDTQYF
TRBJ2-1	few	TRBD2	TRBV29-1	TGCAGCGTGGGGACTAGCGGGAGTCTCTCCAATGAGCAGTTCTTC	CSVGTSGSLSNEQFF
TRBJ1-1	.	.	TRBV29-1	TGCAGCGTAGGAAGGGCGAACACTGAAGCTTTCTTT	CSVGRANTEAFF